This TCR beta chain was sequenced during a study of blood T cell repertoires in COVID-19. About the study: Spain, Italy and the United States supplied samples that represented acute and convalescent COVID-19.

Only one count was recorded for this clone. Germline values: CDR1 MRHNA, CDR2 SNTAGT. This CDR3 has 15 amino acids. The V gene end was trimmed by 5 bases and the J gene end by 5 bases; junction bases not matched to a gene: 11. As originally analysed: Scientists estimated how many nucleated cells there were by amplifying reference gene primers. TCRdb's table, derived via immunoSEQ multiplex PCR, lists solely in-frame clones and lacks some. The V and J calls and the clone size are those of that table, but D and trimming were determined from the DNA. The table includes under 150,000 clones, about 87% detected once.

This receptor was identified in a woman aged 40 to 49 with acute or convalescent COVID-19. J is TRBJ1-1 and V is TRBV6-4; 7 bases match TRBD1. The sequencing sample was made of peripheral blood. CDR3 amino acids: CASSHTRQGMTEAFF. The CDR3 bases are TGTGCCAGCAGTCACACGCGACAGGGAATGACTGAAGCTTTCTTT.